These 30 T cell receptor beta chains were sequenced from one sample in a study of T-cell memory formation after mild COVID-19. TCRdb recomputed calls from the 5' RACE reads with MiXCR, one row per CDR3 protein. The table has 250,000 to 350,000 distinct CDR3 sequences, less than 20% seen once; the top ten hold approximately 23%. Sample: PBMCs or a T cell subset sorted from them (not recorded which). The receptors come from a man between 18 and 35 years old who had mild COVID-19 (a few samples of this study predate the infection). Cell type and time point are not known.

This clonotype appeared a few times. This rearrangement joins TRBV12-3 or TRBV12-4 to TRBJ2-1, with 12 bases that match TRBD2. V was clipped by 5 bases and J by 15 bases; unmatched bases: 14. The CDR3 has 15 amino acids. The CDR3, as DNA: TGTGCCAGCAGTCTACCGGGACTAGCGGGTGTAGGTCCGTTCTTC. It translates to CASSLPGLAGVGPFF.

This clonotype was seen a handful of times. The V and J genes are TRBV7-2 and TRBJ2-1, with D perhaps TRBD1 (6 bases). Trimming shortened V by 0 bases and J by 5 bases, and 11 bases separated the two germline ends. The CDR3 is 15 residues long. From germline, CDR1 is SGHTA and CDR2 FQGNSA. In nucleotides, the CDR3 is TGTGCCAGCAGCTTAGCTGGGGGCACAAACAATGAGCAGTTCTTC. It codes for CASSLAGGTNNEQFF.

A few counts support this clonotype. V is TRBV12-3 or TRBV12-4 and J is TRBJ1-2, with unresolved D. Trimming took 8 bases from V and 1 from J, leaving 5 bases between them. CDR3 length: 11 residues. The chain's CDR3 is CASGLNYGYTF. The CDR3 DNA reads TGTGCCAGCGGCCTTAACTATGGCTACACCTTC.

This clonotype was picked up a small number of times. This sequence joins TRBV6-5 and TRBJ2-1; D is undetermined. Germline CDR1 reads MNHEY; CDR2 reads SVGAGI. Trimming stripped 0 bases from V and 2 bases from J, with 5 bases between. The CDR3 length is 14 residues. In nucleotides, the CDR3 is TGTGCCAGCAGTTACTCGTCCCCCTACAATGAGCAGTTCTTC. It translates to CASSYSSPYNEQFF.

This clonotype has more than one count but fewer than ten. The CDR3 bases are TGCGCCAGCAGCCAAGATACAGCCTATGGCTACACCTTC. Its translation is CASSQDTAYGYTF. The chain couples TRBV4-3 to TRBJ1-2, with D hard to call. V lost 0 bases to trimming and J lost 4 bases, with 6 bases between them. Looked up from germline, CDR1 is LGHNA and CDR2 is YSLEER. The length of the CDR3 is 13 residues.

The chain has TRBV5-1 and TRBJ1-1; TRBD1 aligns across 7 bases. The germline V gene encodes CDR1 SGHRS and CDR2 YFSETQ. V lost 2 bases, J lost 8 bases, and 6 bases stayed unmatched. The CDR3 length is 13 residues. Here the CDR3 DNA reads TGCGCCAGCAGCTTTAGGGGGCGCGGGGAAGCTTTCTTT. It specifies CASSFRGRGEAFF.

This clonotype was found a few times. The chain uses TRBV6-2 or TRBV6-3 and TRBJ1-5; D is possibly TRBD1 (5 bases). Germline V CDR1 and CDR2: MNHEY, SVGEGT. V was shortened by 5 bases and J by 2 bases, with 10 bases between the two germline ends. This CDR3 is built from 14 residues. The CDR3 reads CASSQGNRNQPQHF. CDR3 in DNA: TGTGCCAGCAGTCAGGGTAATCGCAATCAGCCCCAGCATTTT.

This clonotype was seen repeatedly, ten times or more. V usage is TRBV5-1 and J usage is TRBJ2-2; tentative D call: TRBD2 (5 bases). V shed 3 bases and J shed 7 bases, with 16 bases lying between them. The CDR3 spans 15 residues. In germline, CDR1 is SGHRS, CDR2 YFSETQ. CDR3 bases: TGCGCCAGCAGCTCCCTGGACTTTTCCTTCGGGGAGCTGTTTTTT. Translation gives CASSSLDFSFGELFF.

This sequence joins TRBV5-1 and TRBJ2-3, with D perhaps TRBD1 or TRBD2 (6 bases each). Germline-derived CDR1 and CDR2 are SGHRS and YFSETQ. V gave up 8 bases and J gave up 1 base, with 14 bases separating them. CDR3 length: 14 residues. The CDR3 is CASSGAWGTDTQYF. The CDR3, as DNA: TGCGCCAGTTCGGGGGCCTGGGGCACAGATACGCAGTATTTT.

This clonotype came up a few times. The chain is built from TRBV23-1 and TRBJ1-1, with a weak D call TRBD1 (5 bases). TRBV23-1 is an ORF; its function is uncertain. CDR3 length equals 10 residues. V dropped 9 bases and J dropped 11 bases, with 13 bases sitting between them. CDR3 nucleotide sequence: TGCGCCAGACTCGGGGGGATGGCTTTCTTT. This encodes CARLGGMAFF.

This clonotype has just a few counts. V usage is TRBV7-2 and J usage is TRBJ2-5, with 12 bases aligning to TRBD2. The CDR3 length is 16 residues. CDR1 is SGHTA and CDR2 is FQGNSA in the germline V gene. V lost 5 bases and J lost 1; bases outside the gene matches: 5. Here the CDR3 reads CASSPRTSGIQETQYF. CDR3 bases: TGTGCCAGCAGCCCCCGGACTAGCGGGATCCAAGAGACCCAGTACTTC.

This clonotype was counted between two and nine times. This sequence joins TRBV7-9 and TRBJ2-1; D tentatively reads TRBD1 or TRBD2 (5 bases each). Germline-derived CDR1 and CDR2 are SEHNR and FQNEAQ (reference sequence). The ends were cut back, 0 bases at V and 9 bases at J, with 18 bases in the middle. The CDR3 spans 16 residues. The CDR3 region is CASSLALGQGRGEQFF. The CDR3 DNA follows: TGTGCCAGCAGCTTAGCGCTCGGGCAGGGACGGGGTGAGCAGTTCTTC.

This clonotype was detected only a few times. V and J are TRBV4-3 and TRBJ1-2, with 10 bases aligning to TRBD1. The CDR3 has 17 residues. J gave up 5 bases and V 0 bases, and 9 bases lay outside the gene matches. Germline loops: CDR1 LGHNA, CDR2 YSLEER. Written as DNA, the CDR3 is TGCGCCAGCAGCCAAGAGGGGGCCCGGACAGGGGGGTATGGCTACACCTTC. It yields the protein CASSQEGARTGGYGYTF.

This clonotype was detected ten times or more. The rearrangement joins TRBV5-1 to TRBJ1-5, with D maybe TRBD1 (5 bases). This CDR3 has 15 amino acids. The ends were cut back, 3 bases at V and 0 bases at J, with 10 bases in the middle. Germline V CDR1 and CDR2: SGHRS, YFSETQ. The CDR3 DNA reads as TGCGCCAGCAGCTCCGGGACGGGTAGCAATCAGCCCCAGCATTTT. Translation: CASSSGTGSNQPQHF.

The chain joins TRBV18 to TRBJ1-2, with 7 bases lining up with TRBD1. Germline V lookup: CDR1 KGHSH, CDR2 LQKENI. This CDR3 spans 13 amino acids. The J segment lost 8 bases and the V segment lost 3 bases, leaving 6 bases of the junction unmatched. Here the CDR3 DNA reads TGTGCCAGCTCACCGGACAGGACAGGAGGCTACACCTTC. It is translated as CASSPDRTGGYTF.

This clonotype was observed a few times. The rearrangement joins TRBV5-4 to TRBJ2-7; D not certain. The CDR3 is 11 amino acids. V gave up 10 bases and J gave up 2 bases, with 10 bases separating them. Germline V lookup: CDR1 SGHNT, CDR2 YYREEE (reference sequence). The CDR3 coding sequence is TGTGCCCGCGCCGCACCCTACGAGCAGTACGTC. This gives the protein CARAAPYEQYV.

The table lists this clonotype with a few counts. The chain recombines TRBV6-2 or TRBV6-3 with TRBJ1-2; 7 bases are shared with TRBD1. The length of the CDR3 is 17 residues. Germline V gene sequence: CDR1 MNHEY, CDR2 SVGEGT. Trimming removed 0 bases from V and 4 bases from J; junction bases left unmatched: 11. CDR3 in amino acids: CASSYSMRQGSIYGYTF. The CDR3 DNA reads as TGTGCCAGCAGTTACTCGATGAGACAGGGCTCAATCTATGGCTACACCTTC.

This clonotype appeared a few times. The gene calls are TRBV2 and TRBJ2-4, with D uncertain. The CDR3 runs to 15 residues. V gave up 5 bases and J gave up 0 bases, with 11 bases separating them. Germline CDR1 reads SNHLY; CDR2 reads FYNNEI. In DNA, the CDR3 is TGTGCCAGCAGTCCCTCCACCGTAGCCAAAAACATTCAGTACTTC. This sequence encodes CASSPSTVAKNIQYF.

A few counts support this clonotype. The chain has TRBV15 and TRBJ2-1; possibly TRBD2 for D (7 bases). There are 15 residues in the CDR3. The V and J ends lost 1 base and 9 bases respectively, with 16 bases between them. Germline values: CDR1 LNHNV, CDR2 YYDKDF (reference sequence). The CDR3 loop is CATSRVGGQGGEQFF. As DNA, the CDR3 is TGTGCCACCAGCAGAGTCGGGGGGCAAGGAGGTGAGCAGTTCTTC.

This clonotype was detected a few times. The chain joins TRBV5-1 to TRBJ2-5, with D possibly being TRBD1 or TRBD2 (5 bases each). From germline, CDR1 is SGHRS and CDR2 YFSETQ. The germline V and J ends were trimmed by 0 bases and 5 bases, with 14 bases remaining between them. The CDR3 spans 15 residues. The CDR3 is CASSLAYGARETQYF. CDR3 bases: TGCGCCAGCAGCTTGGCCTACGGGGCCAGGGAGACCCAGTACTTC.

The chain combines TRBV14 with TRBJ2-5; 10 nucleotides match TRBD2. Per germline, CDR1 SGHDN and CDR2 FVKESK. This CDR3 region has 14 residues. Trimming removed 5 bases from V and 7 bases from J; junction bases left unmatched: 7. This chain's CDR3 is CASSASGGTGTQYF. CDR3 bases: TGTGCCAGCAGCGCTAGCGGGGGAACTGGGACCCAGTACTTC.

As for this clonotype: An end of the junction does not agree with germline; a read error may underlie this. This sequence joins TRBV5-1 and TRBJ2-1; D perhaps matches TRBD1 (6 bases). The CDR3 loop spans 15 amino acids. From germline, CDR1 is SGHRS and CDR2 YFSETQ. For the CDR3, the DNA is TGCGCCAGCAGCTTGAGGGACAAGACCTACAATGGGCAGTTCTTC. It codes for CASSLRDKTYNGQFF.

This clonotype occurred many times. This chain joins TRBV6-2 or TRBV6-3 and TRBJ2-1; D call uncertain. The V gene lost 6 bases and the J gene lost 10 bases, with 13 bases spanning the gap. The CDR3 extends over 12 amino acids. Per the germline V gene, CDR1 is MNHEY and CDR2 is SVGEGT. CDR3 residues: CASRPPSGEQFF. The CDR3 nucleotides read TGTGCCAGCAGACCACCCTCAGGAGAGCAGTTCTTC.

The chain joins TRBV20-1 to TRBJ1-1, with D perhaps TRBD1 (5 bases). The germline V gene has CDR1 DFQATT and CDR2 SNEGSKA (reference sequence). The CDR3 length is 14 residues. Between the trimmed V and J ends, which lost 3 bases and 0 bases, there was a span of 11 bases. In DNA, the CDR3 is TGCAGTGCTAGCAGAGGACACCTGAACACTGAAGCTTTCTTT. Translated, it gives CSASRGHLNTEAFF.

The V call is TRBV27, the J call TRBJ1-2; weak D call: TRBD1 (5 bases). CDR1 MNHEY and CDR2 SMNVEV come from the germline V gene (reference sequence). V was pared by 3 bases and J by 8 bases, with 13 bases between. This CDR3 has 13 residues. The CDR3 loop is CASSFGRDLGYTF. The DNA for the CDR3 is TGTGCCAGCAGTTTCGGCAGGGATCTAGGCTACACCTTC.

This clonotype was recorded a few times. The chain has TRBV12-3 or TRBV12-4 and TRBJ2-3, with 9 bases fitting TRBD1. The junction had 14 bases not matched to a gene; V was cut back by 5 bases and J by 2 bases. CDR3 size: 18 residues. DNA for the CDR3: TGTGCCAGCAGTGGGACAGGGAACGACAATTGGGACACAGATACGCAGTATTTT. Amino acids: CASSGTGNDNWDTDTQYF.

In its sample, this clonotype was seen a few times. The chain uses TRBV6-2 or TRBV6-3 and TRBJ1-2; TRBD1 might be the D (5 bases). Germline V gene lookup returns CDR1 MNHEY and CDR2 SVGEGT. The CDR3 spans 13 residues. V dropped 2 bases and J dropped 8 bases, with 12 bases sitting between them. CDR3 amino acids: CASSYGEGNGYTF. CDR3 DNA sequence: TGTGCCAGCAGTTACGGGGAGGGGAACGGCTACACCTTC.

This clonotype was counted only a few times. The rearrangement joins TRBV18 to TRBJ2-2, with a tentative D call TRBD1 (6 bases). The CDR3 loop spans 14 amino acids. Trimming cost V 3 bases and J 5 bases, with 10 bases left between them. Germline loops: CDR1 KGHSH, CDR2 LQKENI. CDR3 sequence (DNA): TGTGCCAGCTCACCGGGACATGCTACCGGGGAGCTGTTTTTT. Amino acids: CASSPGHATGELFF.

This rearrangement joins TRBV2 to TRBJ2-5; D not resolved. Trimming took 8 bases from V and 2 from J, leaving 9 bases between them. The CDR3 runs 12 residues. Per germline, CDR1 SNHLY and CDR2 FYNNEI. The CDR3 DNA reads TGTGCCAGCGGGGTCATACAAGAGACCCAGTACTTC. It translates to CASGVIQETQYF.

This clonotype was counted ten times or more. V gene TRBV5-1 combines with J gene TRBJ2-5; D gene unclear. The germline CDR1 and CDR2 sequences are SGHRS and YFSETQ. The CDR3 has 13 amino acids. With 1 base removed from V and 2 bases from J, the gap between germline ends came to 6 bases. Written as DNA, the CDR3 is TGCGCCAGCAGCTTGTTATCTCAAGAGACCCAGTACTTC. The encoded protein is CASSLLSQETQYF.